Below, 11 T cell receptor beta chains from the same sample are listed, as sequenced in a study of blood T cell repertoires in COVID-19. Sequencing was performed with immunoSEQ multiplex PCR; in TCRdb, only in-frame clones are kept and a portion is missing. The sample yields more than 95,000 clones, around 88% seen once. Sequencing was done on a sample of peripheral blood. These receptors all stem from a human donor in a cohort sampled during active COVID-19.

The chain combines TRBV28 with TRBJ2-2, with 11 bases fitting TRBD2. The CDR3 runs to 16 residues. The J segment lost 4 bases and the V segment lost 4 bases, leaving 5 bases of the junction unmatched. The V gene's germline CDR1 is MDHEN and CDR2 SYDVKM. Here the CDR3 reads CASSSPTSGTTGELFF. CDR3 DNA: TGTGCCAGCAGTTCACCGACTAGCGGGACCACCGGGGAGCTGTTTTTT.

V usage is TRBV5-4 and J usage is TRBJ1-2; 9 nucleotides align to TRBD1. This CDR3 region has 16 residues. With 0 bases clipped from V and 6 bases from J, the junction kept 9 bases outside the gene matches. Germline V gene sequence: CDR1 SGHNT, CDR2 YYREEE (reference sequence). The DNA for the CDR3 is TGTGCCAGCAGCTTGGGGGACAGGGCCCCTAAGGATGGCTACACCTTC. Translated: CASSLGDRAPKDGYTF. The whole variable domain, filled in from reference TRBV5-4 and TRBJ1-2, reads ETGVTQSPTHLIKTRGQQVTLRCSSQSGHNTVSWYQQALGQGPQFIFQYYREEENGRGNFPPRFSGLQFPNYSSELNVNALELDDSALYLCASSLGDRAPKDGYTFGSGTRLTVV.

The rearrangement uses TRBV27 and TRBJ2-2; possibly TRBD1 for D (6 bases). Trimming removed 2 bases at V and 0 bases at J, with 10 bases between. Germline values: CDR1 MNHEY, CDR2 SMNVEV (reference sequence). This CDR3 has 16 residues. CDR3 sequence reads: CASSLRTGPNTGELFF. DNA for the CDR3: TGTGCCAGCAGTTTACGTACAGGGCCGAACACCGGGGAGCTGTTTTTT.

The V gene is TRBV6-5, the J gene TRBJ1-1; 9 nucleotides align to TRBD1. The germline CDR1 and CDR2 sequences are MNHEY and SVGAGI. The CDR3 totals 15 residues. V was clipped by 0 bases and J by 7 bases; unmatched bases: 6. The CDR3 DNA reads TGTGCCAGCAGTTACTCGGGACAGGGTTCGGGTGAAGCTTTCTTT. Translating it yields CASSYSGQGSGEAFF.

The rearrangement links TRBV5-4 to TRBJ1-1; TRBD1 aligns across 7 bases. This CDR3 region has 15 residues. The J segment lost 0 bases and the V segment lost 7 bases, leaving 9 bases of the junction unmatched. CDR1 is SGHNT and CDR2 is YYREEE in the germline V gene (reference sequence). The DNA for the CDR3 is TGTGCCAGCCACCGGACAGGACTAATGAACACTGAAGCTTTCTTT. Amino acid sequence: CASHRTGLMNTEAFF.

A few counts support this clone. J is TRBJ2-5 and V is TRBV9, with 16 bases that match TRBD2. The V segment lost 4 bases and the J segment 0 bases; nucleotides outside the gene matches: 6. Germline CDR1 and CDR2: SGDLS and YYNGEE. CDR3 size: 18 residues. CDR3 nucleotide sequence: TGTGCCAGCAGCCCCGGGACTAGCGGGAGGGGGTACCAAGAGACCCAGTACTTC. Translating gives CASSPGTSGRGYQETQYF.

Concerning this clone itself: The junction shows a germline mismatch at one end, possibly a read error. V gene TRBV15 combines with J gene TRBJ1-1, with TRBD1 matching over 7 bases. Germline V gene data show CDR1 as LNHNV and CDR2 as YYDKDF (reference sequence). The CDR3 loop spans 16 amino acids. CDR3 nucleotide sequence: TGTGCCACCAGCAGAGGTAGTAACAGGGGAAACAATGAAGCTTTCTTT. This translates into CATSRGSNRGNNEAFF.

The chain is built from TRBV6-5 and TRBJ1-3; D might be TRBD1 (6 bases). The CDR3 is made up of 14 amino acids. The germline V gene has CDR1 MNHEY and CDR2 SVGAGI. The ends were cut back, 6 bases at V and 6 bases at J, with 15 bases in the middle. The CDR3 DNA reads as TGTGCCAGCAGGGCCCGAGGGGGGGCAAACACCATATATTTT. Residues: CASRARGGANTIYF.

The V and J genes are TRBV27 and TRBJ2-2, with D uncertain. CDR1 and CDR2 (germline): MNHEY, SMNVEV (reference sequence). This CDR3 comprises 11 residues. V was cut by 7 bases and J by 7 bases, with 7 bases left in between. CDR3: CASTGVGELFF. In DNA form, the CDR3 reads TGTGCCAGCACCGGAGTCGGGGAGCTGTTTTTT.

This clone showed up just once. This chain connects TRBV30 to TRBJ2-1, with 8 bases aligning to TRBD2. The germline CDR1 and CDR2 sequences are GTSNPN and SVGIG (reference sequence). The CDR3 has 15 amino acids. V lost 3 bases, J lost 5 bases, and 9 bases stayed unmatched. The CDR3 loop reads CAWRRAGERNNEQFF. DNA of the CDR3: TGTGCCTGGAGAAGAGCGGGGGAAAGGAACAATGAGCAGTTCTTC. Combining the CDR3 with reference TRBV30 and TRBJ2-1 gives the whole variable domain SQTIHQWPATLVQPVGSPLSLECTVEGTSNPNLYWYRQAAGRGLQLLFYSVGIGQISSEVPQNLSASRPQDRQFILSSKKLLLSDSGFYLCAWRRAGERNNEQFFGPGTRLTVL.

This chain connects TRBV30 to TRBJ2-7; tentative D call: TRBD1 (5 bases). Germline CDR1 is GTSNPN and CDR2 is SVGIG (reference sequence). The CDR3 has 13 residues. The ends were cut back, 5 bases at V and 2 bases at J, with 13 bases in the middle. The CDR3 DNA follows: TGTGCCTGGGATCCAGGGATACCCTACGAGCAGTACTTC. It translates to CAWDPGIPYEQYF.